The source of this TCR beta chain is a study of blood T cell repertoires in COVID-19. Clones were read by immunoSEQ multiplex PCR, and TCRdb kept only the in-frame ones, dropping some. The table has some 350,000 clones, about 87% seen once. This CDR3 is built from 14 residues. The germline V and J ends were trimmed by 2 bases and 5 bases, with 13 bases remaining between them. CDR1 is SGHRS, CDR2 YFSETQ, per germline. In this sample, this clone turned up once. The origin of this receptor is a woman aged 45-65 years with COVID-19, enrolled during active disease. The chain has TRBV5-1 and TRBJ1-2; possible D gene TRBD1, 5 bases. Sequenced input: peripheral blood. The CDR3 sequence: CASSLDSKGYGYTF. CDR3 DNA: TGCGCCAGCAGCTTAGACAGTAAGGGATATGGCTACACCTTC.